A selection of T cell receptor beta chains follows, all from one sample in a study of OX40 agonist ivuxolimab in advanced cancers. TCRdb's table, derived via immunoSEQ multiplex PCR, lists solely in-frame clones and lacks some. The table records tens of thousands of clones, approximately 90% of them present only once. Sequencing was performed on CD4+ or CD8+ T cells sorted from blood, taken in a trial of the OX40 agonist ivuxolimab. The receptors here all came from an adult with an advanced solid tumor such as melanoma, head and neck, liver or kidney cancer. Both conserved end residues are part of each CDR3. Each record gives: V gene, clone size, J gene, D gene, CDR3 DNA, CDR3 protein. The D gene is left open where the match is weak. Rows may omit the clone size; those that give it use once, few, many or a size class.

V gene: TRBV5-1
clone size: .
J gene: TRBJ1-4
D gene: .
CDR3 DNA: TGCGCCAGCAGAAGCTTCTATGGGCAGTCTAATGAAAAACTGTTTTTT
CDR3 protein: CASRSFYGQSNEKLFF

V gene: TRBV7-9
clone size: .
J gene: TRBJ2-1
D gene: .
CDR3 DNA: TGTGCCAGCAGCTTACGGGGAACTGAGCAGTTCTTC
CDR3 protein: CASSLRGTEQFF

V gene: TRBV7-8
clone size: .
J gene: TRBJ2-1
D gene: .
CDR3 DNA: TGTGCCAGCAGCTTAGCTGCGGACGGGGGAAATGAGCAGTTCTTC
CDR3 protein: CASSLAADGGNEQFF

V gene: TRBV2
clone size: .
J gene: TRBJ1-4
D gene: .
CDR3 DNA: TGTGCCAGTCAGGTGACACTGGAGGATGAAAAACTGTTTTTT
CDR3 protein: CASQVTLEDEKLFF

V gene: TRBV10-3
clone size: .
J gene: TRBJ2-7
D gene: .
CDR3 DNA: TGTGCCATCAGGAGCCTGGCGGCGAGCTACGAGCAGTACTTC
CDR3 protein: CAIRSLAASYEQYF

V gene: TRBV27
clone size: .
J gene: TRBJ1-5
D gene: .
CDR3 DNA: TGTGCCAGCAGTTTGCTTGGAGGCAATCAGCCCCAGCATTTT
CDR3 protein: CASSLLGGNQPQHF

V gene: TRBV30
clone size: .
J gene: TRBJ2-2
D gene: .
CDR3 DNA: TGTGCCTGGGGGCCGGGACCCGTGACTGGGGAGCTGTTTTTT
CDR3 protein: CAWGPGPVTGELFF

V gene: TRBV6-1
clone size: .
J gene: TRBJ1-2
D gene: .
CDR3 DNA: TGTGCCAGCAGTGAATTTATAGGGGTTGGTGATGGCTACACCTTC
CDR3 protein: CASSEFIGVGDGYTF

V gene: TRBV21-1
clone size: .
J gene: TRBJ2-3
D gene: .
CDR3 DNA: TGTGCCAGCAGCAATACGTCGGGACTAGCCACAGATACGCAGTATTTT
CDR3 protein: CASSNTSGLATDTQYF

V gene: TRBV27
clone size: .
J gene: TRBJ1-5
D gene: .
CDR3 DNA: TGTGCCAGCAGATCATTACCCGGGGGAGGGGGTCAGCCCCAGCATTTT
CDR3 protein: CASRSLPGGGGQPQHF

V gene: TRBV6-1
clone size: few
J gene: TRBJ2-2
D gene: .
CDR3 DNA: TGTGCCAGCAGTGAAGCACTGAGTGGGGAGCTGTTTTTT
CDR3 protein: CASSEALSGELFF

V gene: TRBV5-1
clone size: .
J gene: TRBJ1-2
D gene: TRBD1
CDR3 DNA: TGCGCCAGCAGTCGGGGACAGGGGGTTGCTAACTATGGCTACACCTTC
CDR3 protein: CASSRGQGVANYGYTF

V gene: TRBV4-1
clone size: .
J gene: TRBJ2-7
D gene: .
CDR3 DNA: TGCGCCAGCAGCCAAGAGTACCAGGGTTTCAACGAGCAGTACTTC
CDR3 protein: CASSQEYQGFNEQYF

V gene: TRBV10-2
clone size: once
J gene: TRBJ2-7
D gene: TRBD2
CDR3 DNA: TGCGCCAGCAGGGTTAGCGGGAGTCCAAACTACGAGCAGTACTTC
CDR3 protein: CASRVSGSPNYEQYF

V gene: TRBV19
clone size: .
J gene: TRBJ2-3
D gene: .
CDR3 DNA: TGTGCCAGTAGTATAAAGGCTAGCCTGGGAGCAGATACGCAGTATTTT
CDR3 protein: CASSIKASLGADTQYF

V gene: TRBV7-9
clone size: .
J gene: TRBJ1-1
D gene: .
CDR3 DNA: TGTGCCAGCAGTCAGGGGAACACTGAAGCTTTCTTT
CDR3 protein: CASSQGNTEAFF

V gene: TRBV27
clone size: .
J gene: TRBJ1-6
D gene: .
CDR3 DNA: TGTGCCAGCGGTGGGGGAATTGAAGATTCACCCCTCCACTTT
CDR3 protein: CASGGGIEDSPLHF

V gene: TRBV28
clone size: once
J gene: TRBJ1-2
D gene: TRBD1
CDR3 DNA: TGTGCCACCCTTACTTATGGGACAGACATCTATGGCTACACCTTC
CDR3 protein: CATLTYGTDIYGYTF

V gene: TRBV19
clone size: few
J gene: TRBJ1-2
D gene: .
CDR3 DNA: TGTGCCAGTCGCTTCCGCGGGGGGGAAGGAGGCTACACCTTC
CDR3 protein: CASRFRGGEGGYTF

V gene: TRBV6-1
clone size: once
J gene: TRBJ1-1
D gene: .
CDR3 DNA: TGTGCCAGCAGCACCAGCCAATTAATAGACTCTGAAGCTTTCTTT
CDR3 protein: CASSTSQLIDSEAFF

V gene: TRBV5-4
clone size: few
J gene: TRBJ2-5
D gene: .
CDR3 DNA: TGTGCCAGCAGCTTAGAGGGACACAGCCCGGAGACCCAGTACTTC
CDR3 protein: CASSLEGHSPETQYF

V gene: TRBV9
clone size: .
J gene: TRBJ2-4
D gene: .
CDR3 DNA: TGTGCCAGCAGCGTAGAAGGCTACTCAGCATATCAGTACTTC
CDR3 protein: CASSVEGYSAYQYF

V gene: TRBV7-8
clone size: .
J gene: TRBJ2-6
D gene: .
CDR3 DNA: TGTGCCAGCAGCCCCACTATGTTTCCACAAAGTCGGGCCAACGTCCTGACTTTC
CDR3 protein: CASSPTMFPQSRANVLTF

V gene: TRBV30
clone size: .
J gene: TRBJ2-7
D gene: TRBD1
CDR3 DNA: TGTGCCTGGATCGGGGACAGGGGGAACGAGCAGTACTTC
CDR3 protein: CAWIGDRGNEQYF

V gene: TRBV9
clone size: few
J gene: TRBJ1-5
D gene: .
CDR3 DNA: TGTGCCAGCGGACGGCGGAATCAGCCCCAGCATTTT
CDR3 protein: CASGRRNQPQHF

V gene: TRBV7-9
clone size: .
J gene: TRBJ2-7
D gene: TRBD1
CDR3 DNA: TGTGCCAGCAGGACAGGGAATCAATACGAGCAGTACTTC
CDR3 protein: CASRTGNQYEQYF

V gene: TRBV11-2
clone size: .
J gene: TRBJ2-5
D gene: TRBD2
CDR3 DNA: TGTGCCAGCAGCCCCGGGACTAGTCAACAAGGGGAGACCCAGTACTTC
CDR3 protein: CASSPGTSQQGETQYF

V gene: TRBV4-1
clone size: .
J gene: TRBJ2-7
D gene: .
CDR3 DNA: TGCGCCAGCAGCCAAGCGTCCAGCTCCTACGAGCAGTACTTC
CDR3 protein: CASSQASSSYEQYF

V gene: TRBV11-2
clone size: .
J gene: TRBJ2-7
D gene: TRBD1
CDR3 DNA: TGTGCCAGCAGCTTAGGGACAGGGGGCTACGAGCAGTACTTC
CDR3 protein: CASSLGTGGYEQYF

V gene: TRBV7-9
clone size: .
J gene: TRBJ1-2
D gene: .
CDR3 DNA: TGTGCCAGCAGCTTAGTCGACGGGAACTATGGCTACACCTTC
CDR3 protein: CASSLVDGNYGYTF

V gene: TRBV19
clone size: .
J gene: TRBJ2-7
D gene: TRBD1
CDR3 DNA: TGTGCCAGTAGTCCCGGGACAGGGATCAGCTACGAGCAGTACTTC
CDR3 protein: CASSPGTGISYEQYF

V gene: TRBV5-1
clone size: .
J gene: TRBJ2-7
D gene: TRBD1
CDR3 DNA: TGCGCCAGCAGCCATGGACAGGGCTACGAGCAGTACTTC
CDR3 protein: CASSHGQGYEQYF

V gene: TRBV29-1
clone size: .
J gene: TRBJ2-7
D gene: .
CDR3 DNA: TGCAGCGTTGAGGTACAGACTTACGAGCAGTACTTC
CDR3 protein: CSVEVQTYEQYF

V gene: TRBV19
clone size: .
J gene: TRBJ2-7
D gene: TRBD1
CDR3 DNA: TGTGCCAGTAGACAGGGGGCATCCTACGAGCAGTACTTC
CDR3 protein: CASRQGASYEQYF

V gene: TRBV7-9
clone size: .
J gene: TRBJ2-7
D gene: .
CDR3 DNA: TGTGCCAGCAGCTTACCCGGCGGACCCTACGAGCAGTACTTC
CDR3 protein: CASSLPGGPYEQYF

V gene: TRBV7-9
clone size: .
J gene: TRBJ2-1
D gene: .
CDR3 DNA: TGTGCCAGCAGCTTAGGGGTCTATATGGATGAGCAGTTCTTC
CDR3 protein: CASSLGVYMDEQFF

V gene: TRBV19
clone size: .
J gene: TRBJ1-5
D gene: TRBD1
CDR3 DNA: TGTGCCAGTAGCTGGACAGGGGGTCAGAGCAATCAGCCCCAGCATTTT
CDR3 protein: CASSWTGGQSNQPQHF

V gene: TRBV19
clone size: once
J gene: TRBJ1-5
D gene: .
CDR3 DNA: TGTGCCAGTAGTATAGGGGCTCAGCCCCAGCATTTT
CDR3 protein: CASSIGAQPQHF

V gene: TRBV13
clone size: .
J gene: TRBJ2-1
D gene: .
CDR3 DNA: TGTGCCAGCAGCGTTAGCAGCGAGCAGTTCTTC
CDR3 protein: CASSVSSEQFF

V gene: TRBV5-1
clone size: .
J gene: TRBJ1-5
D gene: .
CDR3 DNA: TGCGCCAGCAGCTCGTCCCTGGGCGCTCAGCCCCAGCATTTT
CDR3 protein: CASSSSLGAQPQHF

V gene: TRBV4-1
clone size: .
J gene: TRBJ1-2
D gene: .
CDR3 DNA: TGCGCCAGCAGCCTCGTTGTCGGCTATGGCTACACCTTC
CDR3 protein: CASSLVVGYGYTF

V gene: TRBV6-6
clone size: .
J gene: TRBJ2-3
D gene: .
CDR3 DNA: TGTGCCAGCAGTTACAGCGACGCGGGTAGATCTGATACGCAGTATTTT
CDR3 protein: CASSYSDAGRSDTQYF

V gene: TRBV28
clone size: .
J gene: TRBJ1-1
D gene: .
CDR3 DNA: TGTGCCAGCATCTTAGAGGGAGATCTACCTACAGAAGCTTTCTTT
CDR3 protein: CASILEGDLPTEAFF

V gene: TRBV19
clone size: few
J gene: TRBJ2-7
D gene: TRBD1
CDR3 DNA: TGTGCCAGTAGTATGGGGACAGGGGGGTCCTACGAGCAGTACTTC
CDR3 protein: CASSMGTGGSYEQYF

V gene: TRBV27
clone size: .
J gene: TRBJ1-5
D gene: TRBD1
CDR3 DNA: TGTGCCAGCAGTTTTGGGTCAGGGGGCGGTCAGCCCCAGCATTTT
CDR3 protein: CASSFGSGGGQPQHF

V gene: TRBV7-9
clone size: .
J gene: TRBJ1-2
D gene: .
CDR3 DNA: TGTGCCAGCAGCGCGGAAGTGGGGTATGGCTACACCTTC
CDR3 protein: CASSAEVGYGYTF

V gene: TRBV4-1
clone size: .
J gene: TRBJ2-3
D gene: TRBD1
CDR3 DNA: TGCGCCAGCACTCAAGGGACAGGGGGCACAGATACGCAGTATTTT
CDR3 protein: CASTQGTGGTDTQYF

V gene: TRBV4-1
clone size: .
J gene: TRBJ2-7
D gene: TRBD2
CDR3 DNA: TGCGCCAGCAGCCAGACCCCGGGAGGGCCGGGCTACGAGCAGTACTTC
CDR3 protein: CASSQTPGGPGYEQYF

V gene: TRBV6-6
clone size: .
J gene: TRBJ2-5
D gene: .
CDR3 DNA: TGTGCCAGCAAACCCCGAGAATGGCAAGAGACCCAGTACTTC
CDR3 protein: CASKPREWQETQYF

V gene: TRBV6-5
clone size: once
J gene: TRBJ2-5
D gene: .
CDR3 DNA: TGTGCCAGCAGTTATGATCTGGACCAAGAGACCCAGTACTTC
CDR3 protein: CASSYDLDQETQYF

V gene: TRBV4-1
clone size: .
J gene: TRBJ1-4
D gene: .
CDR3 DNA: TGCGCCAGCAGCCAAGATAACAGGCGGGCGGAAAAACTGTTTTTT
CDR3 protein: CASSQDNRRAEKLFF